This is a list of T cell receptor beta chains from one sample in a study of TIL therapy for anti-PD-1-resistant metastatic lung cancer. This table comes from immunoSEQ multiplex PCR, and its TCRdb copy is limited to in-frame clones, with some not included. The table lists more than 90,000 clones, under 70% of them singletons. Here the sequenced sample was tumor tissue, taken at baseline. These receptor sequences come from a person between 25 and 80 years old with non-small cell lung cancer. Each CDR3 is given with its conserved first and last residue. Each record gives: clone size, J gene, D gene, V gene, CDR3 protein, CDR3 DNA. The D gene is left open where the match is weak. The size entry is marked missing in some rows and otherwise reads once, few, many or a size class.

NA | TRBJ2-3 | NA | TRBV29-1 | CSVGPGNTDTQYF | TGCAGCGTCGGACCAGGGAACACAGATACGCAGTATTTT
NA | TRBJ1-5 | NA | TRBV7-2 | CASSLEPRWPQHF | TGTGCCAGCAGCTTAGAGCCGAGGTGGCCCCAGCATTTT
NA | TRBJ2-7 | NA | TRBV28 | CASSPLADSYEQYF | TGTGCCAGCAGTCCTTTAGCGGACTCCTACGAGCAGTACTTC
NA | TRBJ1-1 | TRBD1 | TRBV6-6 | CASSRAGQGAMNTEAFF | TGTGCCAGCAGTCGAGCGGGACAGGGGGCGATGAACACTGAAGCTTTCTTT
NA | TRBJ1-4 | NA | TRBV13 | CASSFGGTNEKLFF | TGTGCCAGCAGCTTCGGGGGCACTAATGAAAAACTGTTTTTT
NA | TRBJ2-3 | NA | TRBV7-6 | CASSLYPGVTDTQYF | TGTGCCAGCAGCTTATATCCAGGGGTCACAGATACGCAGTATTTT
few | TRBJ1-2 | TRBD1 | TRBV5-1 | CASSLGDRGDGYTF | TGCGCCAGCAGCTTGGGTGACAGGGGTGACGGCTACACCTTC
NA | TRBJ1-1 | TRBD1 | TRBV30 | CAGTGQVTEAFF | TGTGCCGGAACCGGACAGGTTACTGAAGCTTTCTTT
NA | TRBJ2-7 | TRBD2 | TRBV3-1/TRBV3-2 | CASSQAALACYEQYF | TGTGCCAGCAGCCAAGCCGCACTAGCGTGCTACGAGCAGTACTTC
NA | TRBJ1-6 | NA | TRBV6-2/TRBV6-3 | CASSYRLTSPLHF | TGTGCCAGCAGTTACCGACTTACTTCACCCCTCCACTTT
NA | TRBJ1-6 | NA | TRBV27 | CASSLLGAGLRSPLHF | TGTGCCAGCAGTTTATTAGGGGCGGGGTTGAGGTCACCCCTCCACTTT
NA | TRBJ2-7 | NA | TRBV6-6 | CASSYLQLYEQYF | TGTGCCAGCAGTTACTTACAGCTCTACGAGCAGTACTTC
NA | TRBJ2-7 | TRBD1 | TRBV5-6 | CASNAETGHSYEQYF | TGTGCCAGCAATGCCGAGACAGGGCACTCCTACGAGCAGTACTTC
NA | TRBJ2-1 | NA | TRBV23-1 | CARRSPRRSSYNEQFF | TGCGCCAGAAGGTCTCCCCGCCGGAGCTCCTACAATGAGCAGTTCTTC